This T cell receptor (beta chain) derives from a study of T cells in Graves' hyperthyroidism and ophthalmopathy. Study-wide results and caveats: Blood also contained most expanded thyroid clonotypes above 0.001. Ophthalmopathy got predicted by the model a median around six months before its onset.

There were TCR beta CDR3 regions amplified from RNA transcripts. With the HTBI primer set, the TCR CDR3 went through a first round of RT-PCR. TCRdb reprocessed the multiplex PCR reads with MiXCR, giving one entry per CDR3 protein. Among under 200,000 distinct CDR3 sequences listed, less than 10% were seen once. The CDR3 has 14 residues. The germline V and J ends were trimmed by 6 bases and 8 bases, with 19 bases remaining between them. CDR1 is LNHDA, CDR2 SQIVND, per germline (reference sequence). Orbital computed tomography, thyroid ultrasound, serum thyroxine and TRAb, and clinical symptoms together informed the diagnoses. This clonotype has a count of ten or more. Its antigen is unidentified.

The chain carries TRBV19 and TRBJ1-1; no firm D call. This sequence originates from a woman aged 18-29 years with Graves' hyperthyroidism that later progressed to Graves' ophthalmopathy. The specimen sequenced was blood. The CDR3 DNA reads TGTGCCAGTAGCCGGGGTCAGTCGGGGTGGGAAGCTTTCTTT. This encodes CASSRGQSGWEAFF.